These 21 T cell receptor beta chains were sequenced from one sample in a study of CD8 T cells in ankylosing spondylitis. TCRdb used MiXCR to reprocess the 5' RACE reads, holding one entry per CDR3 protein. The sample carries 220,000 or so distinct CDR3 sequences, about 10% recorded once. The sample taken for sequencing was blood, either unsorted or a sorted T cell fraction (not recorded which). All receptors derive from a male donor with ankylosing spondylitis or in good health (not recorded which).

J is TRBJ2-1 and V is TRBV6-2 or TRBV6-3, with 8 nucleotides matching TRBD2. Germline V lookup: CDR1 MNHEY, CDR2 SVGEGT. V was clipped by 2 bases and J by 4 bases; unmatched bases: 4. This CDR3 has 15 amino acids. CDR3 region: CASSYRAGVYNEQFF. CDR3 DNA: TGTGCCAGCAGTTACAGAGCGGGGGTTTACAATGAGCAGTTCTTC.

This clonotype was counted at least ten times. The rearrangement uses TRBV7-3 and TRBJ2-1; 11 positions agree with TRBD2. Trimming at V came to 5 bases and at J to 9 bases, leaving 12 bases not matched to a gene. The length of the CDR3 is 16 residues. In germline, CDR1 is SGHTA, CDR2 FQGTGA. For the CDR3, the DNA is TGTGCCAGCAGCCGGGGATTAGCGGGGGGGCCTGGTGAGCAGTTCTTC. Protein: CASSRGLAGGPGEQFF.

This clonotype appeared many times. CDR3 sequence (DNA): TGTGCCACCAGTGATCACCGCGTTTCGGGTCAGGAGCAGTACTTC. It is translated as CATSDHRVSGQEQYF. The genes are TRBV24-1 and TRBJ2-7; D is unclear. This CDR3 is 15 amino acids long. CDR1 and CDR2 from the germline V gene are KGHDR and SFDVKD. V was cut by 3 bases and J by 7 bases, with 18 bases left in between.

The gene calls are TRBV9 and TRBJ2-1, with 7 bases matching TRBD2. Looked up from germline, CDR1 is SGDLS and CDR2 is YYNGEE. V lost 1 base to trimming and J lost 2 bases; unmatched junction nucleotides: 3. The CDR3 has 15 residues. CDR3 residues: CASSVLGTTYNEQFF. The CDR3 bases are TGTGCCAGCAGCGTACTTGGGACTACCTACAATGAGCAGTTCTTC.

The rearrangement uses TRBV9 and TRBJ2-1; D not certain. The CDR3 runs 17 residues. The V end lost 0 bases, the J end lost 12 bases, and 25 bases lay between the germline ends. Germline-derived CDR1 and CDR2 are SGDLS and YYNGEE. The CDR3 nucleotides are TGTGCCAGCAGCGTAGTCCCCCCCCCAGGCCGGGCTTCAGTGCAGTTCTTC. Translation: CASSVVPPPGRASVQFF.

There are many counts of this clonotype. The chain combines TRBV5-1 with TRBJ2-7; unclear D gene. V lost 2 bases to trimming and J lost 3 bases, with 18 bases between them. The CDR3 has 16 residues. Looked up from germline, CDR1 is SGHRS and CDR2 is YFSETQ. The CDR3 DNA reads as TGCGCCAGCAGCTTCTCATTCGGCCCGGCTTACTACGAGCAGTACTTC. Residues: CASSFSFGPAYYEQYF.

The V and J genes are TRBV7-3 and TRBJ2-6, with 7 bases matching TRBD1. Germline loops: CDR1 SGHTA, CDR2 FQGTGA. Trimming cost V 5 bases and J 1 base; bases outside gene matches: 8. The CDR3 consists of 17 residues. The DNA for the CDR3 is TGTGCCAGCAGCACGACAGGGAGCACTTCTGGGGCCAACGTCCTGACTTTC. It encodes CASSTTGSTSGANVLTF.

The sample holds many counts of this clonotype. The V and J genes are TRBV7-9 and TRBJ2-7, with D tentatively TRBD1 (6 bases). The germline V and J ends were trimmed by 1 base and 3 bases, with 10 bases remaining between them. This CDR3 has 14 amino acids. The germline V gene encodes CDR1 SEHNR and CDR2 FQNEAQ (reference sequence). The CDR3 here is CASSLEQGFYEQYF. The CDR3 DNA sequence: TGTGCCAGCAGCTTAGAGCAGGGGTTCTACGAGCAGTACTTC.

In this sample, this clonotype turned up many times. The rearrangement uses TRBV7-9 and TRBJ2-3, with a tentative D call TRBD1 (5 bases). The CDR3 totals 17 residues. Per the germline V gene, CDR1 is SEHNR and CDR2 is FQNEAQ (reference sequence). Between the trimmed V and J ends, which lost 2 bases and 3 bases, there was a span of 18 bases. The CDR3 DNA is TGTGCCAGCAGCTTACTACCTGTGGGGCAAAAGACAGATACGCAGTATTTT. It is translated as CASSLLPVGQKTDTQYF.

As concerns this clonotype: One junction end does not reproduce the germline sequence, and a read error may be involved. The V call is TRBV28, the J call TRBJ1-5; perhaps TRBD1 as D (5 bases). The CDR3 runs 14 residues. Looked up from germline, CDR1 is MDHEN and CDR2 is SYDVKM. The CDR3 region has the DNA TGTACCAGCAGTTTTCTTGGGGGGAGGAAGCCCCAGCATTTT. Translation gives CTSSFLGGRKPQHF.

J is TRBJ2-7 and V is TRBV7-2; D not certain. The germline gives CDR1 SGHTA, CDR2 FQGNSA. Trimming removed 6 bases at V and 2 bases at J, with 11 bases between. The CDR3 has 13 residues. The CDR3 nucleotides read TGTGCCAGCAGTTACGGACGGGCCTACGAGCAGTACTTC. Amino acid sequence: CASSYGRAYEQYF.

A remark on this clonotype: This sequence may be a read error, since a much larger clone differs from it by one base. The V call is TRBV6-1, the J call TRBJ2-3, with a possible D match to TRBD2 (6 bases). Germline lookup yields CDR1 MNHNS and CDR2 SASEGT. The CDR3 spans 14 residues. CDR3 DNA: TGTGCCAACAGCGGCCCGCGGGAATCGGATATGCAGTATTTT. Amino acids: CANSGPRESDMQYF.

This clonotype was counted at least ten times. The rearrangement joins TRBV11-1 to TRBJ2-7; D unresolved. CDR1 is SGHAT, CDR2 FQDESV, per germline (reference sequence). V was cut by 4 bases and J by 2 bases, with 15 bases left in between. The length of the CDR3 is 15 residues. The CDR3 reads CASSSTKGPTYEQYF. CDR3 DNA: TGTGCCAGCAGCTCCACCAAGGGCCCGACCTACGAGCAGTACTTC.

Many counts were recorded for this clonotype. The chain carries TRBV7-2 and TRBJ2-1, with D maybe TRBD1 (6 bases). The length of the CDR3 is 16 residues. Germline V gene data show CDR1 as SGHTA and CDR2 as FQGNSA. V dropped 6 bases and J dropped 2 bases, with 17 bases sitting between them. In nucleotides, the CDR3 is TGTGCCAGCAGAAGCCTGGACAGCCTCGCCTACAATGAGCAGTTCTTC. It encodes CASRSLDSLAYNEQFF.

This clonotype was observed a few times. The chain is built from TRBV3-1 and TRBJ1-1; unclear D gene. V lost 4 bases to trimming and J lost 0 bases, with 15 bases between them. The CDR3 runs 16 residues. Looked up from germline, CDR1 is LGHDT and CDR2 is YNNKEL (reference sequence). The CDR3 nucleotides read TGTGCCAGCAGCCCTTTGGGCGCCGGAATGAACACTGAAGCTTTCTTT. It translates to CASSPLGAGMNTEAFF.

This clonotype was counted many times. This sequence joins TRBV5-6 and TRBJ2-1; 9 positions agree with TRBD1. CDR1 SGHDT and CDR2 YYEEEE come from the germline V gene. The CDR3 is made up of 15 amino acids. The ends lost 0 bases at V and 7 bases at J; junction bases unmatched: 5. Here the CDR3 reads CASSLVGQGNNEQFF. CDR3 sequence (DNA): TGTGCCAGCAGCTTGGTCGGACAGGGGAATAATGAGCAGTTCTTC.

This clonotype was detected only a few times. V and J are TRBV7-8 and TRBJ1-1; D not resolved. V was pared by 5 bases and J by 1 base, with 8 bases between. Germline V gene data show CDR1 as SGHVS and CDR2 as FQNEAQ. CDR3 length: 13 residues. The CDR3 region has the DNA TGTGCCAGCAGCCACGACGGGAACACTGAAGCTTTCTTT. Amino acids: CASSHDGNTEAFF.

This sequence joins TRBV27 and TRBJ1-5, with 8 bases lining up with TRBD1. Germline CDR1 and CDR2: MNHEY and SMNVEV (reference sequence). The trim removed 3 bases at V and 0 bases at J, leaving 7 bases unmatched. The CDR3 loop spans 17 amino acids. The CDR3 sequence is CASSFRGTGYSNQPQHF. In DNA form, the CDR3 reads TGTGCCAGCAGTTTCAGAGGGACAGGCTATAGCAATCAGCCCCAGCATTTT.

This clonotype was picked up a small number of times. The chain couples TRBV12-3 or TRBV12-4 to TRBJ1-2; no firm D call. V was shortened by 2 bases and J by 3 bases, with 4 bases between the two germline ends. The CDR3 length is 12 residues. CDR3 protein: CASSLRHYGYTF. CDR3 bases: TGTGCCAGCAGTTTAAGGCACTATGGCTACACCTTC.

At least ten counts were recorded for this clonotype. The gene calls are TRBV29-1 and TRBJ2-3, with D maybe TRBD2 (5 bases). The CDR3 length is 11 residues. Deletions cut 7 bases from V and 4 bases from J, with 9 bases between. The germline CDR1 and CDR2 sequences are SQVTM and ANQGSEA. This chain's CDR3 is CSGSAADTQYF. CDR3 sequence (DNA): TGCAGCGGATCAGCGGCAGATACGCAGTATTTT.

This clonotype was seen ten or more times. V usage is TRBV20-1 and J usage is TRBJ1-6; no clear D. The length of the CDR3 is 12 residues. V dropped 3 bases and J dropped 7 bases, with 7 bases sitting between them. CDR1 and CDR2 (germline): DFQATT, SNEGSKA (reference sequence). CDR3 in amino acids: CSASTTNSPLHF. The CDR3 nucleotides are TGCAGTGCTAGTACAACCAATTCACCCCTCCACTTT.